What follows is one T cell receptor beta chain and its context. Its antigen is currently not known. The read gets to within 3 residues of the CDR3 end, and the germline J gene fills in the rest. For TCRbeta CDR3 sequencing, genomic DNA from the sorted cells was extracted using the QIAGEN DNeasy Blood and Tissue Kit. High-throughput TCRbeta CDR3 sequencing, including PCR amplification with bias correction and internal controls, was performed commercially through immunoSEQ. The source study handled its data this way. Unique productive TCRbeta sequences were defined by CDR3 nucleotide sequence where primers matched, otherwise by CDR3 amino acid sequence with Vbeta and Jbeta genes. A sequence counted as donor-reactive if, in CFSE-low cells, the sequence had a frequency of at least 0.01% and was expanded at least 5-fold compared with unstimulated cells. Jensen-Shannon divergence calculated on the top 100 TCRbeta sequences ranked by frequency was used to measure repertoire divergence. When a sample had multiple sequencing runs, each run was corrected for sorting error separately and the runs were then pooled. The clones in this table, taken by TCRdb from immuneACCESS, are in-frame only. Not every clone is retained; where verified, under half of the shortfall comes from an unresolved V gene, and the cause of the rest is unknown. That table is the source of V, J and clone size, and D and trimming were worked out from the DNA. The sample table records 2,000 or so clones. The ten largest clones represent around 5.8% of the sample.

The sample's time point, from its label and the paper: blood sample drawn before combined kidney and bone marrow transplant. For bulk CFSE mixed lymphocyte reactions, CFSE-labeled recipient PBMCs were cocultured for six to seven days with irradiated donor PBMCs, after which the cells were stained for CD3/CD4/CD8 and FACS-sorted. Patients were several combined kidney and bone marrow transplant recipients from the ITN036ST trial, and only these trial subjects had samples available. Healthy control blood was separated into PBMCs by Ficoll density gradient and cryopreserved, and patient PBMCs were collected both before and after transplant. At the junction V is shortened by 1 base and J by 3 bases, with 10 bases in between. The germline V gene sets CDR1 to SGDLS and CDR2 to YYNGEE. Reading from cysteine to phenylalanine, the CDR3 counts 15 amino acids. The DNA shown is the part of the CDR3 that was read: 36 bases, in frame from base 1.

This sample was included in a study of Tregs in tolerant kidney transplant recipients (dated by TCRdb to between 2018 and 2021). Notes on the research overall: Related donors were used in the transplants with nonmyeloablative bone marrow transplantation, and mixed chimerism was transient in the human trials. TCRbeta sequencing was used in the study to identify donor-specific regulatory T cells before combined kidney and bone marrow transplantation, and the identified cells were then tracked after transplant.

Results and caveats for the whole study, not just this receptor: Because only a small number of patients were included, the study had limitations, and the results will need to be validated in larger populations as well as under other immunosuppression protocols. Biological reproducibility was not directly assessed, although technical replication error appeared to be minimal. PCR primers changed over time for some patients, so nucleotide-level comparison across those patients' samples was not possible. The most biologically relevant and donor-specific TCRbeta repertoire appeared to be identified by expanding Tregs with activated donor B cells. Donor-specific Treg expansion was found to exceed global Treg expansion in tolerant patients, suggesting antigen-driven rather than nonspecific expansion.

The sequence links TRBV9 to TRBJ1-4; TRBD1 is a possible D gene, resting on 6 matching bases. This material consisted of CD8+ T cells from blood cultured with allogeneic cells, taken before the transplant. The TCR was taken from a human patient who received a combined kidney and bone marrow transplant. The part of the CDR3 DNA that was read is TGTGCCAGCAGCGTACAGGGGATGGCTAATGAAAAA. Translated, it gives CASSVQGMANEK. The CDR3 reads in full as CASSVQGMANEKLFF.